The 25 T cell receptor beta chains in this list originate from one sample, sequenced in a study of T cells in Graves' hyperthyroidism and ophthalmopathy. Researchers amplified the TCR beta CDR3 regions from RNA transcripts. The TCR CDR3 was amplified in a first-round RT-PCR using the HTBI primer set. One entry per CDR3 protein results from TCRdb running MiXCR on the multiplex PCR reads. The sample lists about 420,000 distinct CDR3 sequences, roughly an eighth occurring once. Source material: blood. Every receptor here comes from a young woman with Graves' hyperthyroidism.

This clonotype was detected a few times. One base away lies a much larger clone, so this may be a sequencing read error. The chain has TRBV15 and TRBJ2-7, with TRBD1 matching 7 bases. The CDR3 has 14 residues. The germline V gene has CDR1 LNHNV and CDR2 YYDKDF (reference sequence). The V segment lost 3 bases and the J segment 0 bases; nucleotides outside the gene matches: 2. CDR3 sequence (DNA): TGTGCCACCAGCAGCGGGACAGTCTCCTACGAGCAGTACTTC. As protein: CATSSGTVSYEQYF.

This clonotype was seen ten or more times. The chain is built from TRBV6-5 and TRBJ2-2; 9 positions agree with TRBD2. The CDR3 runs to 15 residues. V dropped 3 bases and J dropped 5; count of bases not matched to a gene: 4. Germline V gives CDR1 MNHEY, CDR2 SVGAGI. CDR3: CASSYGGRGTGELFF. The CDR3 bases are TGTGCCAGCAGTTATGGCGGGAGGGGAACCGGGGAGCTGTTTTTT.

The chain is built from TRBV2 and TRBJ1-1; D might be TRBD1 (5 bases). This CDR3 has 11 amino acids. Germline CDR1 SNHLY, CDR2 FYNNEI. Trimming took 6 bases from V and 11 from J, leaving 13 bases between them. The CDR3: CASSPRTRAFF. CDR3 nucleotides: TGTGCCAGCAGCCCCCGGACACGGGCTTTCTTT.

Ten or more counts support this clonotype. The J gene is TRBJ2-3, the V gene TRBV30; 9 bases match TRBD2. The trim removed 1 base at V and 2 bases at J, leaving 1 base unmatched. The CDR3 loop spans 14 amino acids. Germline lookup yields CDR1 GTSNPN and CDR2 SVGIG (reference sequence). Here the CDR3 reads CAWSGTSATDTQYF. The CDR3 nucleotides are TGTGCCTGGAGTGGGACTAGCGCCACAGATACGCAGTATTTT. The entire variable domain, with the rest obtained from reference TRBV30 and TRBJ2-3, is as follows: SQTIHQWPATLVQPVGSPLSLECTVEGTSNPNLYWYRQAAGRGLQLLFYSVGIGQISSEVPQNLSASRPQDRQFILSSKKLLLSDSGFYLCAWSGTSATDTQYFGPGTRLTVL.

This clonotype was detected a few times. The V gene is TRBV12-5, the J gene TRBJ2-7; unclear D gene. The CDR3 runs 11 residues. Trimming stripped 2 bases from V and 6 bases from J, with 5 bases between. Germline CDR1 and CDR2: LGHNT and FRNRAP. In nucleotides, the CDR3 is TGTGCTAGTGGTTTGTTGACCGAGCAGTACTTC. This encodes CASGLLTEQYF.

This clonotype was counted only a few times. V and J are TRBV13 and TRBJ2-3, with D unresolved. This CDR3 is 14 amino acids long. CDR1 and CDR2 from the germline V gene are PRHDT and FYEKMQ (reference sequence). The germline V and J ends were trimmed by 5 bases and 0 bases, with 9 bases remaining between them. In nucleotides, the CDR3 is TGTGCCAGCAGCGAACTCCGAAGCACAGATACGCAGTATTTT. Protein: CASSELRSTDTQYF. Filled out from reference TRBV13 and TRBJ2-3, the complete variable domain reads AAGVIQSPRHLIKEKRETATLKCYPIPRHDTVYWYQQGPGQDPQFLISFYEKMQSDKGSIPDRFSAQQFSDYHSELNMSSLELGDSALYFCASSELRSTDTQYFGPGTRLTVL.

This clonotype was seen ten or more times. The chain joins TRBV7-9 to TRBJ2-3, with 8 bases lining up with TRBD2. Germline assignment: CDR1 SEHNR and CDR2 FQNEAQ (reference sequence). This CDR3 is built from 15 residues. The CDR3 spells CATPPLAGSTDTQYF. The CDR3 region has the DNA TGTGCGACTCCCCCTCTAGCGGGTAGCACAGATACGCAGTATTTT.

This clonotype was observed at least ten times. The rearrangement links TRBV10-2 to TRBJ2-7; tentatively, D is TRBD1 (6 bases). The CDR3 is made up of 13 amino acids. CDR1 is WSHSY, CDR2 SAAADI, per germline. The V end was cut by 4 bases, the J end by 3 bases, with 10 bases between. CDR3 in amino acids: CASSGRDNYEQYF. CDR3 bases: TGCGCCAGCAGTGGAAGGGACAACTACGAGCAGTACTTC.

The chain has TRBV30 and TRBJ1-5; D is ambiguous. Trimming left V 2 bases short and J 4 bases short, with 9 bases between. Germline lookup yields CDR1 GTSNPN and CDR2 SVGIG (reference sequence). This CDR3 is 13 amino acids long. The DNA of the CDR3 is TGTGCCTGGAGTCCGGCTGGGAATCAGCCCCAGCATTTT. Translating gives CAWSPAGNQPQHF.

The J gene is TRBJ2-1, the V gene TRBV7-9; D possibly matches TRBD1 or TRBD2 (5 bases each). This CDR3 is built from 12 residues. Germline V CDR1 and CDR2: SEHNR, FQNEAQ (reference sequence). Deletions cut 5 bases from V and 10 bases from J, with 12 bases between. CDR3 coding DNA: TGTGCCAGCAGCGCAGGGACGGGGGAGCAGTTCTTC. Its translation is CASSAGTGEQFF.

This clonotype was found once. The genes are TRBV7-9 and TRBJ2-1, with D unclear. Judging by the DNA end, TRBJ2-5 fits better; the J call may be wrong. This CDR3 region has 11 residues. From germline, CDR1 is SEHNR and CDR2 FQNEAQ (reference sequence). The CDR3 loop reads CASSSRWDQYF. The CDR3 coding sequence is TGTGCCAGCAGCTCCCGATGGGACCAGTACTTC.

This clonotype showed up many times. Here the CDR3 reads CASSPGQGDETQYF. The CDR3 DNA sequence: TGTGCCAGCAGCCCGGGACAGGGTGACGAGACCCAGTACTTC. V and J are TRBV7-3 and TRBJ2-5, with 9 bases that match TRBD1. Germline V gene sequence: CDR1 SGHTA, CDR2 FQGTGA. The CDR3 is made up of 14 amino acids. With V trimmed by 5 bases and J by 5 bases, 6 bases remained unmatched.

This clonotype was seen at least ten times. The chain joins TRBV27 to TRBJ2-1, with 11 bases lining up with TRBD1. The V gene end was trimmed by 0 bases and the J gene end by 6 bases; junction bases not matched to a gene: 4. The germline V gene has CDR1 MNHEY and CDR2 SMNVEV (reference sequence). CDR3 length: 16 residues. The CDR3 bases are TGTGCCAGCAGTTTATCGGGGGACAGGGGGGGCAATGAGCAGTTCTTC. Translating gives CASSLSGDRGGNEQFF.

The V and J genes are TRBV12-3 or TRBV12-4 and TRBJ1-5, with TRBD1 as a possible D gene (5 bases). The CDR3 contains 12 residues. The V end was cut by 3 bases, the J end by 8 bases, with 8 bases between. CDR3 bases: TGTGCCAGCAGTTTCGGGGCGGAGCCCCAGCATTTT. It specifies CASSFGAEPQHF.

This clonotype was detected many times. J is TRBJ1-1 and V is TRBV6-1; D might be TRBD1 (5 bases). The V gene's germline CDR1 is MNHNS and CDR2 SASEGT. Deletions cut 1 base from V and 0 bases from J, with 9 bases between. The length of the CDR3 is 15 residues. CDR3 sequence reads: CASSEVGTVNTEAFF. Here the CDR3 DNA reads TGTGCCAGCAGTGAAGTAGGGACGGTGAACACTGAAGCTTTCTTT.

This clonotype has ten or more counts. The genes are TRBV2 and TRBJ2-7; D is unclear. Germline V CDR1 and CDR2: SNHLY, FYNNEI. V lost 3 bases to trimming and J lost 3 bases, with 6 bases between them. CDR3 length: 12 residues. CDR3 sequence: CASSDLDYEQYF. The CDR3, as DNA: TGTGCCAGCAGTGATTTAGACTACGAGCAGTACTTC.

The V gene is TRBV7-9, the J gene TRBJ1-1; unclear D gene. The CDR3 runs 14 residues. Germline CDR1 is SEHNR and CDR2 is FQNEAQ (reference sequence). With 0 bases removed from V and 1 base from J, the gap between germline ends came to 6 bases. CDR3 loop: CASSLAIKNTEAFF. The CDR3 DNA follows: TGTGCCAGCAGCTTAGCAATCAAGAACACTGAAGCTTTCTTT. The entire variable domain, with the rest obtained from reference TRBV7-9 and TRBJ1-1, is as follows: DTGVSQNPRHKITKRGQNVTFRCDPISEHNRLYWYRQTLGQGPEFLTYFQNEAQLEKSRLLSDRFSAERPKGSFSTLEIQRTEQGDSAMYLCASSLAIKNTEAFFGQGTRLTVV.

This clonotype was observed at least ten times. This chain joins TRBV28 and TRBJ2-1, with a possible D match to TRBD2 (5 bases). The ends were cut back, 0 bases at V and 5 bases at J, with 20 bases in the middle. This CDR3 contains 18 residues. Per germline, CDR1 MDHEN and CDR2 SYDVKM. The CDR3 loop is CASSLWPLGAAWDNEQFF. The CDR3 nucleotides read TGTGCCAGCAGTTTATGGCCTCTTGGAGCGGCCTGGGACAATGAGCAGTTCTTC.

This clonotype appeared many times. The CDR3 is CASSHSGVGNEQFF. CDR3 DNA: TGTGCCAGCAGCCACTCGGGGGTGGGAAATGAGCAGTTCTTC. V usage is TRBV3-1 and J usage is TRBJ2-1; D perhaps matches TRBD2 (6 bases). The V and J ends lost 3 bases and 7 bases respectively, with 13 bases between them. This CDR3 contains 14 residues. Looked up from germline, CDR1 is LGHDT and CDR2 is YNNKEL (reference sequence).

As concerns this clonotype: Being one base from a much bigger clone, this may be a read error. The DNA is left out, because the CDR3 cannot be placed on it with certainty; the CDR3 is given as TCRdb lists it. The chain joins TRBV27 to TRBJ2-1. Germline lookup yields CDR1 MNHEY and CDR2 SMNVEV (reference sequence). The CDR3 is 15 residues long, ends included. This CDR3 reads CASSSSSAAYNEQFF.

This clonotype was seen repeatedly, ten times or more. V gene TRBV29-1 combines with J gene TRBJ2-5; 11 nucleotides agree with TRBD1. Germline CDR1 SQVTM, CDR2 ANQGSEA. The CDR3 is made up of 15 amino acids. Losses at the gene ends were 0 bases for V and 5 bases for J; bases not matched to a gene: 5. The CDR3 nucleotides read TGCAGCGTTGAAGAGGACAGGGGGCGTAGTGAGACCCAGTACTTC. It encodes CSVEEDRGRSETQYF.

This clonotype occurred many times. V is TRBV6-1 and J is TRBJ2-7; no reliable D call. Germline lookup yields CDR1 MNHNS and CDR2 SASEGT. The V gene lost 8 bases and the J gene lost 2 bases, with 13 bases spanning the gap. The CDR3 is made up of 13 amino acids. In nucleotides, the CDR3 is TGTGCCAGCTCAGAAAGGAGACCCTACGAGCAGTACTTC. Translated: CASSERRPYEQYF.

Notes on this clonotype: This may come from a read error, since a much larger clone is one base off. The V and J genes are TRBV11-2 and TRBJ1-5; perhaps TRBD1 as D (6 bases). The CDR3 extends over 14 amino acids. Looked up from germline, CDR1 is SGHAT and CDR2 is FQNNGV. CDR3 amino acids: CASSLNREGQPRHF. The DNA of the CDR3 is TGTGCCAGCAGCTTAAACAGGGAGGGTCAGCCCCGGCATTTT. The whole variable domain, remainder taken from reference TRBV11-2 and TRBJ1-5, is EAGVAQSPRYKIIEKRQSVAFWCNPISGHATLYWYQQILGQGPKLLIQFQNNGVVDDSQLPKDRFSAERLKGVDSTLKIQPAKLEDSAVYLCASSLNREGQPRHFGDGTRLSIL.

This clonotype was counted a single time. A much larger clone lies one base from this, so it may be a read error. This chain links TRBV5-1 with TRBJ2-1; D assignment may be TRBD1 or TRBD2 (6 bases each). The CDR3 sequence is 12 residues long. Germline CDR1 is SGHRS and CDR2 is YFSETQ. The CDR3 DNA is TGCGCCAGCAGCGAGGGGGGCAATGAGCAGTCCTTC. The encoded protein is CASSEGGNEQSF.

The gene calls are TRBV4-1 and TRBJ1-2, with D possibly matching TRBD1 (6 bases). Looked up from germline, CDR1 is MGHRA and CDR2 is YSYEKL. Trimming left V 0 bases short and J 5 bases short, with 13 bases between. The CDR3 has 15 residues. In nucleotides, the CDR3 is TGCGCCAGCAGCCAAGAGGCAGGGGTTTTTTATGGCTACACCTTC. It specifies CASSQEAGVFYGYTF.